The entry that follows covers one T cell receptor beta chain sequence. The target antigen is unknown. The sample is drawn from a study of T cells in Graves' hyperthyroidism and ophthalmopathy. The study, taken as a whole, reports: Within blood appeared most thyroid clonotypes that had expanded above 0.001. Median prediction lead before ophthalmopathy onset was six to eight months with the model.

Isolation of PBMCs was performed on 9.5 to 10 ml fresh peripheral blood. The V gene lost 4 bases and the J gene lost 1 base, with 17 bases spanning the gap. Germline values: CDR1 SGHNT, CDR2 YENEEA. The CDR3 extends over 18 amino acids. Amplification targeted TCR beta CDR3 regions from RNA transcripts. A set of HTBI primers served as the primers for a first-round RT-PCR of the TCR CDR3. TCRdb re-called the multiplex PCR reads through MiXCR, storing one row per CDR3 protein. This sample has some 600,000 distinct CDR3 sequences, with approximately 15% found just once. The rearrangement uses TRBV11-3 and TRBJ2-6, with D perhaps assigned TRBD1 or TRBD2 (7 bases each). The receptor's source is a woman aged 25 to 45 with Graves' hyperthyroidism that later progressed to Graves' ophthalmopathy. The sample was blood. The chain's CDR3 is CASSSVGGGYSGANVLTF. The CDR3 DNA sequence: TGTGCCAGCAGCTCCGTGGGAGGGGGCTATTCTGGGGCCAACGTCCTGACTTTC. Looking up the rest from reference TRBV11-3 and TRBJ2-6 gives the full variable domain: EAGVVQSPRYKIIEKKQPVAFWCNPISGHNTLYWYLQNLGQGPELLIRYENEEAVDDSQLPKDRFSAERLKGVDSTLKIQPAELGDSAVYLCASSSVGGGYSGANVLTFGAGSRLTVL.